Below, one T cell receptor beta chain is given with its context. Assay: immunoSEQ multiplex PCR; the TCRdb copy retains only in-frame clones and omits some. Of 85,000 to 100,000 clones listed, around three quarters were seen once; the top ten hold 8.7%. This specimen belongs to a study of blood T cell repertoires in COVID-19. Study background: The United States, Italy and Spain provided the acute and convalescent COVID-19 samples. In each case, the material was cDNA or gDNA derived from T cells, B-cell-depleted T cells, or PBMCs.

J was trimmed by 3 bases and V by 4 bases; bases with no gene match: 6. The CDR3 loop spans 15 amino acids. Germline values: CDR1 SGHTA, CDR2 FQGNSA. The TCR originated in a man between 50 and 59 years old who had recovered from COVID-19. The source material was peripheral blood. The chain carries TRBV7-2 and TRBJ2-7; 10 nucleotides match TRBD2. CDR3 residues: CASSSRTSGRYEQYF. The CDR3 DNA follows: TGTGCCAGCAGCTCGCGGACTAGCGGCCGCTACGAGCAGTACTTC.